Detailed here is one T cell receptor beta chain. Its antigen remains unidentified. Donor material was obtained from healthy Finnish infants undergoing corrective surgery for congenital heart defects. All available leukocytes, rather than a set cell count, yielded the blood DNA. Per germline, CDR1 KGHSH and CDR2 LQKENI. Trimming removed 4 bases at V and 7 bases at J, with 11 bases between. The CDR3 sequence is 12 residues long. The protocol was immunoSEQ multiplex PCR, while the TCRdb copy is restricted to in-frame clones and leaves out a portion. The sample has 45,000 to 50,000 clones, 85% to 95% seen once. The sample comes from a study of human thymus T cells. Notes on the study in general: The authors found apparently biased V and J gene usage in thymic and blood repertoires.

Sequencing was performed on blood. The origin of this receptor is a girl in the first two years of life with a congenital heart defect but otherwise immunologically healthy. The rearrangement links TRBV18 to TRBJ2-7; D assignment may be TRBD1 or TRBD2 (7 bases each). CDR3 DNA: TGTGCCAGCTCACACAGGGGAGGGGAGCAGTACTTC. Translation: CASSHRGGEQYF.